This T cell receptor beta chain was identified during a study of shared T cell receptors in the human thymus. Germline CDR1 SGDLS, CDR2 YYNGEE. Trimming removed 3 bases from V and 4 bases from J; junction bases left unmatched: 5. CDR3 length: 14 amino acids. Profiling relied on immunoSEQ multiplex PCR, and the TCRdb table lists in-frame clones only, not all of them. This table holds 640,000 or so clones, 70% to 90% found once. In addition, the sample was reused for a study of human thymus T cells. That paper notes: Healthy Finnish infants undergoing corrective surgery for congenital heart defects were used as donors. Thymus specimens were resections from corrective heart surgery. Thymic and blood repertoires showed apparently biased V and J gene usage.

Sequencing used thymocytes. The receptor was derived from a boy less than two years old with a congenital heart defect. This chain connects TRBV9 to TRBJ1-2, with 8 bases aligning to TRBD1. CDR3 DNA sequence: TGTGCCAGCAGCGATGGACAGGGCCCCTATGGCTACACCTTC. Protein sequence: CASSDGQGPYGYTF.